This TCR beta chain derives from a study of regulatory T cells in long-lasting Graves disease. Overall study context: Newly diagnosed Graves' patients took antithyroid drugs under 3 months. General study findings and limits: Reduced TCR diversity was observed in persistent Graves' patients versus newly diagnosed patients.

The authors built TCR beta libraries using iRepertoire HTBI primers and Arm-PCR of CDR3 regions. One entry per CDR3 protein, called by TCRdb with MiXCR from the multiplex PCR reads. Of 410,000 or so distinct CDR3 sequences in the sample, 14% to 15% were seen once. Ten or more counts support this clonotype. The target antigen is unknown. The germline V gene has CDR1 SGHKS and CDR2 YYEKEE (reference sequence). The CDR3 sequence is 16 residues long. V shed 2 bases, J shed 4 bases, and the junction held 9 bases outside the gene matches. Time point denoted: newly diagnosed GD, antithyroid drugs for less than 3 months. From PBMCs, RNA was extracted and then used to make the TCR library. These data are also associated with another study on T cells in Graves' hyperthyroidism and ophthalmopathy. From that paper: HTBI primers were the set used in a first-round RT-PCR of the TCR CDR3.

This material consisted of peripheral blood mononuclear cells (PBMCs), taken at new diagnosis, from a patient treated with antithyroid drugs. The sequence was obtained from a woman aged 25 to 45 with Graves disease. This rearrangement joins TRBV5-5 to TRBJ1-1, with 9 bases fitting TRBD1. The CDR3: CASSLRLGQGSTEAFF. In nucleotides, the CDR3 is TGTGCCAGCAGCTTACGCCTAGGACAGGGGAGCACTGAAGCTTTCTTT. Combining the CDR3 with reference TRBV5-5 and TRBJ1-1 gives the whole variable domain DAGVTQSPTHLIKTRGQQVTLRCSPISGHKSVSWYQQVLGQGPQFIFQYYEKEERGRGNFPDRFSARQFPNYSSELNVNALLLGDSALYLCASSLRLGQGSTEAFFGQGTRLTVV.